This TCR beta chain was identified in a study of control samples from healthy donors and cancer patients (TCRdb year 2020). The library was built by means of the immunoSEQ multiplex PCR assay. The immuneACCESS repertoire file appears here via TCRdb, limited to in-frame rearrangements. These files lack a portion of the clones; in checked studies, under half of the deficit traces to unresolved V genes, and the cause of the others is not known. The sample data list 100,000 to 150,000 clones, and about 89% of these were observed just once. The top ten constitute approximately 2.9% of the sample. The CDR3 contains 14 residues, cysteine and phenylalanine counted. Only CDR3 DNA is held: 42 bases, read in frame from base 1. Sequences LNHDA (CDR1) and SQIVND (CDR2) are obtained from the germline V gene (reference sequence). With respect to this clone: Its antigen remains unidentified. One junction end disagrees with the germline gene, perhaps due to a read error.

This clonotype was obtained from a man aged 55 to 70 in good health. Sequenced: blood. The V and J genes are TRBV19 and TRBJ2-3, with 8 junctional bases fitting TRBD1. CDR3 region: CASSSGGYTDTQYF. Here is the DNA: TGTGCTAGTAGTTCAGGGGGCTACACAGATACGCAGTATTTT. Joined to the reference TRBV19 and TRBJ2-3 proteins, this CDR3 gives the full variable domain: DGGITQSPKYLFRKEGQNVTLSCEQNLNHDAMYWYRQDPGQGLRLIYYSQIVNDFQKGDIAEGYSVSREKKESFPLTVTSAQKNPTAFYLCASSSGGYTDTQYFGPGTRLTVL.